This T cell receptor (beta chain) was recovered during a study of T cells after yellow fever vaccination. Study details: Preparing low-cell-number fractions relied on SMART-Seq v4 Ultra Low Input.

In this sample, this clonotype turned up many times. TCRdb reprocessed the 5' RACE reads via MiXCR and lists one record per CDR3 protein. Of about 310,000 distinct CDR3 sequences in the sample, around 3.6% were seen once. CDR1 and CDR2 from the germline V gene are SGHRS and YFSETQ. The CDR3 loop spans 13 amino acids. The V end lost 3 bases, the J end lost 2 bases, and 3 bases lay between the germline ends. The material sequenced was PBMCs, taken on the day of the yellow fever booster vaccination. The chain links TRBV5-1 to TRBJ2-6; D gene unclear. This clonotype was sampled from a man between 18 and 35 years old who received the YFV17D yellow fever vaccine. CDR3 DNA sequence: TGCGCCAGCAGCTACGCTGGGGCCAACGTCCTGACTTTC. As protein: CASSYAGANVLTF.